The T cell receptor beta chain under discussion was sequenced for a study of cytomegalovirus exposure and HLA in healthy donors. The overall study: Counted in an early data release were tens of millions of unique TCRs from HLA-typed donors.

CDR3 length equals 17 residues. After removal of 0 bases from V and 5 bases from J, the junction contained 10 bases not matched to a gene. Germline V CDR1 and CDR2: MGHRA, YSYEKL. Study outcomes and limitations: In a later analysis, CMV-associated beta chains were mostly HLA-associated, it appeared. In a later analysis, TCR beta V- and J-gene trimming showed a link to a missense DCLRE1C variant. Reports showed the classifier diagnosing cytomegalovirus status with high specificity and sensitivity.

The study ran its PCR with 60 Vbeta and 13 Jbeta primers. Assay used: immunoSEQ multiplex PCR; TCRdb lists only in-frame clones, some missing. The data hold under 200,000 clones, with over 75% observed a single time. Comment on this clone: The antigen remains undetermined.

This clonotype was sampled from a female donor in good health and CMV-seronegative. The chain is built from TRBV4-1 and TRBJ1-3; 7 nucleotides align to TRBD1. Sequenced input: PBMCs. The CDR3 DNA is TGCGCCAGCAGCCAAGATTCTACCAGGGGGAGTCGAAACACCATATATTTT. Protein: CASSQDSTRGSRNTIYF.